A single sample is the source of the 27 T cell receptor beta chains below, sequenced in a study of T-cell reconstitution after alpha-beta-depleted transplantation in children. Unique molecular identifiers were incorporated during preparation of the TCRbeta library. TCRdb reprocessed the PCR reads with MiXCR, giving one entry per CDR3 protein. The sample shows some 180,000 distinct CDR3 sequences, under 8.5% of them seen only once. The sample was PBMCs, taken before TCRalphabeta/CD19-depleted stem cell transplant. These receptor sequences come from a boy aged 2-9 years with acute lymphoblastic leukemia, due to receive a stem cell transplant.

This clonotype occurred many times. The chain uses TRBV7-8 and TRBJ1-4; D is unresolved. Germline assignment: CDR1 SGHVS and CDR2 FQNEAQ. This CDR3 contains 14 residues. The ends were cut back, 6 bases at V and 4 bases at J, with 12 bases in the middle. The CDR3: CASSDRASNEKLFF. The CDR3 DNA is TGTGCCAGCAGTGACCGGGCTAGTAATGAAAAACTGTTTTTT.

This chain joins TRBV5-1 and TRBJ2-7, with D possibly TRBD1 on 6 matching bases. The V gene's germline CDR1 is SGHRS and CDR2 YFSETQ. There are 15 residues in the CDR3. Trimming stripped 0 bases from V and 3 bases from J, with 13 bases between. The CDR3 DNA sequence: TGCGCCAGCAGCTTGGTAAGGGGGAGAGTCTACGAGCAGTACTTC. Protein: CASSLVRGRVYEQYF.

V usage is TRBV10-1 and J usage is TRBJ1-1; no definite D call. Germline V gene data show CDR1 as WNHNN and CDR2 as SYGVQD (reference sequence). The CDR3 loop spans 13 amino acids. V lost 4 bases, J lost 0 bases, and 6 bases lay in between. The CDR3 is CASSGRLNTEAFF. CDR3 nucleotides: TGCGCCAGCAGTGGACGGCTGAACACTGAAGCTTTCTTT.

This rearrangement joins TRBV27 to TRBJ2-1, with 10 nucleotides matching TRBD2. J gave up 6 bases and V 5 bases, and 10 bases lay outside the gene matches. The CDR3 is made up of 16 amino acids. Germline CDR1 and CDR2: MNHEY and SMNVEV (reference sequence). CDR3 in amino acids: CASSPLTSGPSNEQFF. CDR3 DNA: TGTGCCAGCAGTCCCTTGACTAGCGGGCCATCCAATGAGCAGTTCTTC.

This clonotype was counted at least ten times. The CDR3 nucleotides are TGTGCCAGCAGCGACAATACGGCCGGGAATACGCAGTATTTT. Translating it yields CASSDNTAGNTQYF. V is TRBV7-9 and J is TRBJ2-3; TRBD2 is a possible D gene (5 bases). The germline V gene encodes CDR1 SEHNR and CDR2 FQNEAQ (reference sequence). V lost 5 bases and J 7 bases, leaving 16 bases between the germline ends. CDR3 length: 14 residues.

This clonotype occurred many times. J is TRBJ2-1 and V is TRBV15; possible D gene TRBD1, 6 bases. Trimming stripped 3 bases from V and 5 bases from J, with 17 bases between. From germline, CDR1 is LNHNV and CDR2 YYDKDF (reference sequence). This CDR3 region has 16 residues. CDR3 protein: CATSSGTTWHNNEQFF. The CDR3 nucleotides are TGTGCCACCAGCAGCGGGACAACGTGGCACAACAATGAGCAGTTCTTC.

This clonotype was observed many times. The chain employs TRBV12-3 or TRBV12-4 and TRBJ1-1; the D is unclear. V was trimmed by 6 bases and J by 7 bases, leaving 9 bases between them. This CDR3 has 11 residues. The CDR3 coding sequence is TGTGCCAGCAGGTATGGCTATGAAGCTTTCTTT. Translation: CASRYGYEAFF.

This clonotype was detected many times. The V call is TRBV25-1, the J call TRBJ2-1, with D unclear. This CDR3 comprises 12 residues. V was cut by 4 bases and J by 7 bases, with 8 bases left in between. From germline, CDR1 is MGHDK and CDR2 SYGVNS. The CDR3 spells CASSVQFNEQFF. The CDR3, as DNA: TGTGCCAGCAGTGTACAGTTTAATGAGCAGTTCTTC.

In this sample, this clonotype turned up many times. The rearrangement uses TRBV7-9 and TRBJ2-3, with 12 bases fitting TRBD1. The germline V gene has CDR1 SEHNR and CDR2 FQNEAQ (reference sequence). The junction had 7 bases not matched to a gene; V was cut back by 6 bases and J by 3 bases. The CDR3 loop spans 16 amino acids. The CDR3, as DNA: TGTGCCAGCAGAAACCGGGACAGGGGGCCAACAGATACGCAGTATTTT. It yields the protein CASRNRDRGPTDTQYF.

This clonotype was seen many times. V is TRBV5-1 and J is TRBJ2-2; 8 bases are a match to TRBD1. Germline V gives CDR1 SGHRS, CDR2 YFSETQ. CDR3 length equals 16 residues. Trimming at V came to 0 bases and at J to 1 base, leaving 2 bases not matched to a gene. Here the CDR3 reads CASSLAGTGNTGELFF. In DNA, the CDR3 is TGCGCCAGCAGCTTGGCCGGGACAGGGAACACCGGGGAGCTGTTTTTT.

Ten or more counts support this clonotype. CDR3 in amino acids: CASGEGSYEQYF. DNA of the CDR3: TGTGCCAGCGGGGAGGGGTCCTACGAGCAGTACTTC. The chain is built from TRBV27 and TRBJ2-7, with TRBD2 matching 7 bases. This CDR3 spans 12 amino acids. V was pared by 8 bases and J by 1 base, with 2 bases of the junction left unmatched. Germline CDR1 reads MNHEY; CDR2 reads SMNVEV (reference sequence).

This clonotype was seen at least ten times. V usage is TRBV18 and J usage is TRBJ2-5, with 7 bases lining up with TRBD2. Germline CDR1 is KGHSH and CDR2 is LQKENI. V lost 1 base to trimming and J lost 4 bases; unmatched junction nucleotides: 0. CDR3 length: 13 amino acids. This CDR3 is CASSPLAGETQYF. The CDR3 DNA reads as TGTGCCAGCTCACCACTAGCGGGAGAGACCCAGTACTTC. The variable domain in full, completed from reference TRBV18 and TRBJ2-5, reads NAGVMQNPRHLVRRRGQEARLRCSPMKGHSHVYWYRQLPEEGLKFMVYLQKENIIDESGMPKERFSAEFPKEGPSILRIQQVVRGDSAAYFCASSPLAGETQYFGPGTRLLVL.

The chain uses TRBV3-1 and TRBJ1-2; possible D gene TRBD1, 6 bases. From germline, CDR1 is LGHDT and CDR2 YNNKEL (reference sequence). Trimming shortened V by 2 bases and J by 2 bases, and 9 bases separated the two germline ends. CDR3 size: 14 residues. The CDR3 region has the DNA TGTGCCAGCAGCCAAAACAGGGTAAACTATGGCTACACCTTC. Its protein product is CASSQNRVNYGYTF.

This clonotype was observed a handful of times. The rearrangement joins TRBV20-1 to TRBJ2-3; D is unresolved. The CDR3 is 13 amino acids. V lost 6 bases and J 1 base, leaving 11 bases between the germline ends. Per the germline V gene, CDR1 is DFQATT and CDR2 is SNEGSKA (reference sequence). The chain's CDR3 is CSAKHYRTDTQYF. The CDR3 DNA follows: TGCAGTGCAAAACACTACCGCACAGATACGCAGTATTTT.

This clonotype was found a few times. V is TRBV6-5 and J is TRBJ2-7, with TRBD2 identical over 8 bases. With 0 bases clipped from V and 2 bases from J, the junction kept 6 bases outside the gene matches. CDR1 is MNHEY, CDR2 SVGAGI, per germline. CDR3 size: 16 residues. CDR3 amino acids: CASSYSTREGTYEQYF. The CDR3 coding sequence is TGTGCCAGCAGTTACTCAACCCGGGAGGGGACCTACGAGCAGTACTTC.

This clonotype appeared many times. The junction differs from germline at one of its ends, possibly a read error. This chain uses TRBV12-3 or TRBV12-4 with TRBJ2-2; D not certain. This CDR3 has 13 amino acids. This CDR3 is CASSLGGTGELFF. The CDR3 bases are TGTGCCAGCAGCTTAGGCGGTACCGGGGAGCTGTTTTTT.

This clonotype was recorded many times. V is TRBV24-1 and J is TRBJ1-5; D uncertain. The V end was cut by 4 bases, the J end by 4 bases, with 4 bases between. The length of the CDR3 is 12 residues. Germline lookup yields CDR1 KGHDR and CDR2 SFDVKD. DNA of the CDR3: TGTGCCACCAGTGACCCGAATCAGCCCCAGCATTTT. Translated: CATSDPNQPQHF.

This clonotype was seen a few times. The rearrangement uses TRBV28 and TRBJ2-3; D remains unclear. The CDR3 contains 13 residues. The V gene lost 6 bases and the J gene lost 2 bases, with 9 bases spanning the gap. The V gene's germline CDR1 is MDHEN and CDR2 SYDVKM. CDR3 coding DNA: TGTGCCAGCAGACAGAGAGCCACAGATACGCAGTATTTT. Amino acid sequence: CASRQRATDTQYF.

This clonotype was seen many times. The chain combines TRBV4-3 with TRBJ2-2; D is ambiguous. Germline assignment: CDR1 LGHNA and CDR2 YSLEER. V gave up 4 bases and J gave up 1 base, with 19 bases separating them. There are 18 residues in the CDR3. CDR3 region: CASSPNHLGNWNTGELFF. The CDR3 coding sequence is TGCGCCAGCAGCCCGAATCACCTAGGAAATTGGAACACCGGGGAGCTGTTTTTT.

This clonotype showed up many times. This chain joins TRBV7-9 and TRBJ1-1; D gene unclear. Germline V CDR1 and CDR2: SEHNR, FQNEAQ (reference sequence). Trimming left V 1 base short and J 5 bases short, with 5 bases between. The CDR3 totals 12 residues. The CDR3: CASSLVETEAFF. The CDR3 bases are TGTGCCAGCAGCTTAGTTGAGACTGAAGCTTTCTTT.

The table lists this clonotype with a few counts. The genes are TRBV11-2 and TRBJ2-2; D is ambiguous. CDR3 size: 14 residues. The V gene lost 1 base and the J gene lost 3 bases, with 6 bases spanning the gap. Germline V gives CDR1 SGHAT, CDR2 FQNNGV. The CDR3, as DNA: TGTGCCAGCAGCTTAGTCCAGTACACCGGGGAGCTGTTTTTT. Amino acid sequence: CASSLVQYTGELFF.

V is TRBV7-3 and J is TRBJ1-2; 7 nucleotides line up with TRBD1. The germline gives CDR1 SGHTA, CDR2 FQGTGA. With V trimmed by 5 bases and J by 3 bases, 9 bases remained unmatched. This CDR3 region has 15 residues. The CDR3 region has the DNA TGTGCCAGCAGCGTACAGGGGCCAGACGACTATGGCTACACCTTC. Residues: CASSVQGPDDYGYTF. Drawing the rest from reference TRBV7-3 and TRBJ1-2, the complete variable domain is GAGVSQTPSNKVTEKGKYVELRCDPISGHTALYWYRQSLGQGPEFLIYFQGTGAADDSGLPNDRFFAVRPEGSVSTLKIQRTERGDSAVYLCASSVQGPDDYGYTFGSGTRLTVV.

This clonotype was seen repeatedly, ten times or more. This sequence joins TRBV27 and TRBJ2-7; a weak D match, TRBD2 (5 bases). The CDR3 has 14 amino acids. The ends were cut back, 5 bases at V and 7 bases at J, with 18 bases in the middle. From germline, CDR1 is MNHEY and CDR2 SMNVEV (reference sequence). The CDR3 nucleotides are TGTGCCAGCAGTGATATCGGACCGGGAAGTGAGCAGTACTTC. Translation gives CASSDIGPGSEQYF.

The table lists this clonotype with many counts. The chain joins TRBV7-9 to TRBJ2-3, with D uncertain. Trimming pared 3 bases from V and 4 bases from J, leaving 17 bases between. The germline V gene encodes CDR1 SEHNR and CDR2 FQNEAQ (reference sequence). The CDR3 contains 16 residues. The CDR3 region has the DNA TGTGCCAGCAGCTTTGGTACGCTCAAGGACGCAGATACGCAGTATTTT. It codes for CASSFGTLKDADTQYF.

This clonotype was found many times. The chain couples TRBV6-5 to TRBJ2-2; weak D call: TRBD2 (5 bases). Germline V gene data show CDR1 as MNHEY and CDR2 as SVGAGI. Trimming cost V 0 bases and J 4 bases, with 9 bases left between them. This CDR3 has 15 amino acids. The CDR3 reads CASSYSGRGTGELFF. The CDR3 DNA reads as TGTGCCAGCAGTTACTCTGGACGGGGCACCGGGGAGCTGTTTTTT.

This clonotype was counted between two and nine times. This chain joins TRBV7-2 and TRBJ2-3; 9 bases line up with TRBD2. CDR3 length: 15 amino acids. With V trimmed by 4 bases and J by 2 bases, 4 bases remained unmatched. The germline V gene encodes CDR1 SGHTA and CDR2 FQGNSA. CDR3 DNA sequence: TGTGCCAGCAGCTATGCGGGGGGGGCCACAGATACGCAGTATTTT. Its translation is CASSYAGGATDTQYF.

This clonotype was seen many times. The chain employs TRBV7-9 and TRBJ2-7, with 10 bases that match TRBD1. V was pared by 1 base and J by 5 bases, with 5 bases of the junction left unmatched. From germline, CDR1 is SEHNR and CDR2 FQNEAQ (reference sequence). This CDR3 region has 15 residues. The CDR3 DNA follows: TGTGCCAGCAGCTTAGTTGGGACAGGGGTCCACGAGCAGTACTTC. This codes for CASSLVGTGVHEQYF.